The text below deals with one TCR beta chain. The antigen is unknown. This record belongs to a study of ipilimumab plus nivolumab after autologous stem cell transplantation. Study context: Patients received a median of roughly five ipilimumab and 8 nivolumab doses. DLBCL patients had primary refractory or relapsed disease. Findings and limits, study-wide: The authors say TCR, Treg and microbiome findings warrant further study.

Clones were sequenced by immunoSEQ multiplex PCR, and TCRdb holds only the in-frame ones, with some missing. The top ten clones hold about 18% of a sample with 10,000 to 15,000 clones, roughly 72% of them seen once. This material consisted of PBMCs, taken in a trial of ipilimumab plus nivolumab as post-transplant consolidation. The TCR comes from a male donor with diffuse large B-cell lymphoma.

The CDR3 here is CASSQESTDGVLTEEAFF. DNA for the CDR3: TGTGCCAGCAGCCAAGAAAGTACCGATGGGGTTCTCACGGAGGAAGCTTTCTTT. The chain recombines TRBV14 with TRBJ1-1; D gene unclear. V lost 0 bases, J lost 8 bases, and 25 bases lay in between. The germline V gene has CDR1 SGHDN and CDR2 FVKESK. CDR3 length equals 18 residues.